The present entry profiles one T cell receptor beta chain with its context. Antigen specificity is unknown. The data were obtained in a study of CD8 T cells in Susac syndrome. Study-level findings and limits: There was no clonal expansion in the CD4+ T cell repertoires of Susac syndrome.

A quantity of about 0.5 to 1 ug RNA underwent reverse transcription using random hexamers. With immunoSEQ multiplex PCR, TCR beta CDR3 was amplified across 54 Vbeta and 13 Jbeta. TCRdb re-derived calls from the immunoSEQ multiplex PCR reads in MiXCR, one entry per CDR3 protein. This repertoire shows approximately 260,000 distinct CDR3 sequences, about 96% found once; its top ten account for approximately 0.094%. The V gene lost 8 bases and the J gene lost 1 base, with 12 bases spanning the gap. The CDR3 totals 14 residues. Germline values: CDR1 LNHDA, CDR2 SQIVND (reference sequence). J is TRBJ2-1 and V is TRBV19, with no clear D. The TCR originated in a human donor with Susac syndrome. The sequenced material came from CD4+ T cells from PBMCs. CDR3 residues: CASRPSGSYNEQFF. The DNA for the CDR3 is TGTGCCAGTCGTCCCTCAGGTTCCTACAATGAGCAGTTCTTC.